Each of the 11 T cell receptor beta chains below was sequenced from the same sample in a study of human T cells and chemical hapten exposure. TCRdb re-derived calls from the RACE reads in MiXCR, one entry per CDR3 protein. The data show some 70,000 distinct CDR3 sequences, around 9.9% seen once. Time point specified: pre-sensitization, week 0. This sample's treatment: therapeutic diphenylcyclopropenone sensitization with weekly scalp DPC. The sequenced sample was whole blood, obtained in connection with sensitization to the hapten diphenylcyclopropenone (DPC). These receptors were taken from a woman aged 50 to 65 with alopecia areata. Some clones in this sample may be carry-over from other donors' samples.

The table lists this clonotype with a few counts. This chain uses TRBV5-1 with TRBJ2-1, with D tentatively TRBD1 (7 bases). The length of the CDR3 is 15 residues. Germline-derived CDR1 and CDR2 are SGHRS and YFSETQ. V gave up 3 bases and J gave up 6 bases, with 16 bases separating them. The CDR3 DNA reads TGCGCCAGCAGCTACCGACAGGGACTCGGCAATGAGCAGTTCTTC. This encodes CASSYRQGLGNEQFF.

The chain combines TRBV11-2 with TRBJ1-1; tentative D call: TRBD1 (5 bases). The germline V and J ends were trimmed by 5 bases and 0 bases, with 7 bases remaining between them. From germline, CDR1 is SGHAT and CDR2 FQNNGV. The CDR3 has 13 amino acids. As DNA, the CDR3 is TGTGCCAGCAGCCCAGGGTTGAACACTGAAGCTTTCTTT. It translates to CASSPGLNTEAFF.

The chain uses TRBV11-2 and TRBJ1-5; D is uncertain. The CDR3 loop spans 13 amino acids. The V gene lost 0 bases and the J gene lost 6 bases, with 6 bases spanning the gap. Germline V gene sequence: CDR1 SGHAT, CDR2 FQNNGV. The CDR3 loop is CASSLEGGQPQHF. CDR3 in DNA: TGTGCCAGCAGCTTAGAGGGAGGTCAGCCCCAGCATTTT.

This clonotype was counted ten times or more. The chain combines TRBV18 with TRBJ1-1; D ambiguous. V shed 3 bases and J shed 0 bases, with 20 bases lying between them. The CDR3 runs to 18 residues. Germline V lookup: CDR1 KGHSH, CDR2 LQKENI. The CDR3 loop is CASSPLGSLSYMNTEAFF. The CDR3, as DNA: TGTGCCAGCTCACCGCTGGGGTCCCTTTCGTATATGAACACTGAAGCTTTCTTT.

The sample holds many counts of this clonotype. CDR3 loop: CASSYSEVTDTQYF. For the CDR3, the DNA is TGTGCCAGCAGTTACTCGGAGGTCACAGATACGCAGTATTTT. The V and J genes are TRBV6-2 or TRBV6-3 and TRBJ2-3, with a tentative D call TRBD2 (5 bases). V lost 0 bases and J 2 bases, leaving 6 bases between the germline ends. Germline assignment: CDR1 MNHEY and CDR2 SVGEGT. The CDR3 consists of 14 residues.

There are many counts of this clonotype. The genes are TRBV20-1 and TRBJ2-5; D may be TRBD1 (6 bases). The CDR3 length is 14 residues. Germline CDR1 reads DFQATT; CDR2 reads SNEGSKA (reference sequence). V lost 0 bases, J lost 1 base, and 9 bases lay in between. The CDR3 DNA sequence: TGCAGTGCTAGAGATCTGGACAGCCAAGAGACCCAGTACTTC. Translating it yields CSARDLDSQETQYF.

This clonotype was counted ten times or more. The chain combines TRBV6-4 with TRBJ2-1; weak D call: TRBD2 (7 bases). Germline V gene data show CDR1 as MRHNA and CDR2 as SNTAGT. V was pared by 6 bases and J by 10 bases, with 19 bases between. The CDR3 is 14 amino acids. This CDR3 reads CASSQAAGAREQFF. For the CDR3, the DNA is TGTGCCAGCAGCCAGGCGGCGGGGGCACGGGAGCAGTTCTTC.

This clonotype was counted ten times or more. J is TRBJ2-3 and V is TRBV4-1; a weak D match, TRBD2 (5 bases). Germline loops: CDR1 MGHRA, CDR2 YSYEKL. This CDR3 region has 16 residues. V was trimmed by 2 bases and J by 4 bases, leaving 16 bases between them. The CDR3 loop reads CASSQKLDYFPDTQYF. Written as DNA, the CDR3 is TGCGCCAGCAGCCAAAAACTAGATTACTTTCCAGATACGCAGTATTTT.

The chain uses TRBV9 and TRBJ1-1, with D uncertain. Trimming cost V 0 bases and J 1 base, with 7 bases left between them. Germline values: CDR1 SGDLS, CDR2 YYNGEE. The CDR3 is 14 amino acids. The CDR3 spells CASSVDTRNTEAFF. In DNA form, the CDR3 reads TGTGCCAGCAGCGTAGACACAAGGAACACTGAAGCTTTCTTT.

This chain connects TRBV10-3 to TRBJ1-4; D is ambiguous. Between the trimmed V and J ends, which lost 5 bases and 0 bases, there was a span of 13 bases. The V gene's germline CDR1 is ENHRY and CDR2 SYGVKD. The CDR3 totals 16 residues. The CDR3 sequence: CAISPSQFATNEKLFF. The CDR3 DNA follows: TGTGCCATCAGTCCGTCGCAATTTGCAACTAATGAAAAACTGTTTTTT.

Of note for this clonotype: The conserved phenylalanine or tryptophan is not found at the CDR3 terminus, so this likely reflects a read error. This chain joins TRBV7-2 and TRBJ2-7, with D perhaps being TRBD1 or TRBD2 (5 bases each). Germline loops: CDR1 SGHTA, CDR2 FQGNSA. V lost 4 bases and J lost 1, with 11 bases in between. CDR3 length: 14 residues. The CDR3 region is CASSSGRTSYEQYI. The CDR3 DNA reads as TGTGCCAGCAGCTCGGGACGGACTTCCTACGAGCAGTACATC.